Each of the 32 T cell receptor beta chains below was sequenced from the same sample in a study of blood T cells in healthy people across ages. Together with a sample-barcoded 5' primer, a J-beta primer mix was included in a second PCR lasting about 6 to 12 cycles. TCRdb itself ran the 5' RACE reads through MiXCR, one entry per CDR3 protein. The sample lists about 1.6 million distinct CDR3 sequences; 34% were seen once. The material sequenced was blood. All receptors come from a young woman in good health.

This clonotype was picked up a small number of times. The DNA for the CDR3 is TGTGCCAGCAGTCCAACGACTCGAGCGGGGGGTTTTAGGGAGACCCAGTACTTC. It is translated as CASSPTTRAGGFRETQYF. The genes are TRBV12-3 or TRBV12-4 and TRBJ2-5, with 9 bases identical to TRBD2. The length of the CDR3 is 18 residues. V shed 5 bases and J 5 bases; nucleotides not matched to a gene: 18.

The DNA for the CDR3 is TGTGCCAGCAGTTTACCCGTGACAGGGGCTCGTTCCTACGAGCAGTACTTC. Amino acid sequence: CASSLPVTGARSYEQYF. The rearrangement uses TRBV5-5 and TRBJ2-7, with 8 bases that match TRBD1. Germline-derived CDR1 and CDR2 are SGHKS and YYEKEE (reference sequence). The CDR3 is 17 residues long. Germline trimming cut 5 bases from V and 1 base from J; bases unmatched to any gene: 14.

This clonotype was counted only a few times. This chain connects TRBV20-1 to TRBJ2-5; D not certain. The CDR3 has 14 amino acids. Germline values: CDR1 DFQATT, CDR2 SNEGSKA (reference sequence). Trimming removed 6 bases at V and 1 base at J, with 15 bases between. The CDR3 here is CSASTGALQETQYF. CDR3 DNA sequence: TGCAGTGCAAGCACGGGCGCGCTCCAAGAGACCCAGTACTTC.

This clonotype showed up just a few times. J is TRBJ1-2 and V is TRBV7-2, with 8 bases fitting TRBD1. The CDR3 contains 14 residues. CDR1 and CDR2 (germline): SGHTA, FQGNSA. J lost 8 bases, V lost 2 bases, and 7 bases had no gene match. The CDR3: CASSLQGQGGGYTF. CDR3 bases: TGTGCCAGCAGCTTACAAGGACAGGGTGGGGGCTACACCTTC.

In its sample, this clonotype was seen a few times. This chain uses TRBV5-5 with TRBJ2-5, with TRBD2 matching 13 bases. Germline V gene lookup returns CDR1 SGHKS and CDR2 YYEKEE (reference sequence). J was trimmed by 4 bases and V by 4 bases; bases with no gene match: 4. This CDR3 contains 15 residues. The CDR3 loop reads CASSRLAGGAETQYF. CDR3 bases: TGTGCCAGCAGCCGACTAGCGGGGGGAGCAGAGACCCAGTACTTC.

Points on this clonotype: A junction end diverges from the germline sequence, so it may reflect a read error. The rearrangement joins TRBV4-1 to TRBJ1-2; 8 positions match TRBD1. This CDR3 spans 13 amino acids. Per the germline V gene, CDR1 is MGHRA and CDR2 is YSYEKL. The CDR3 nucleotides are TGCGCCAGCAGCCAACCGACAGGGGACGGCTGCACCTTC. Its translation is CASSQPTGDGCTF.

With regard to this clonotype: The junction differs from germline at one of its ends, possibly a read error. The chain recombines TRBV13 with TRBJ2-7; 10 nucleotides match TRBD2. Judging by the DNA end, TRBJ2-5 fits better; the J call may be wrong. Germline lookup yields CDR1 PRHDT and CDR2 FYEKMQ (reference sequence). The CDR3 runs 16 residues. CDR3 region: CASSIGGLAFMETQYF. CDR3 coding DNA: TGTGCCAGCAGCATAGGGGGACTAGCGTTTATGGAGACCCAGTACTTC.

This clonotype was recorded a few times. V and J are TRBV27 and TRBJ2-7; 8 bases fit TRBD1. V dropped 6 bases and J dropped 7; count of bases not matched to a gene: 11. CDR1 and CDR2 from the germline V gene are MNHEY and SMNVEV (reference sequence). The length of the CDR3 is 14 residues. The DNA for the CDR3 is TGTGCCAGCAGACTAAACACAGGGACAGGAGAGCAGTACTTC. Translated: CASRLNTGTGEQYF.

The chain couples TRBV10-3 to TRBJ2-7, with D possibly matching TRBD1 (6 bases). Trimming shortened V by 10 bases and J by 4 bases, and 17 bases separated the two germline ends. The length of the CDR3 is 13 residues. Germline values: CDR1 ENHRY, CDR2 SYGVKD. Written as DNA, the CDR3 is TGTGCCACCTCTACACAGGGAGCGTACGAGCAGTACTTC. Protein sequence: CATSTQGAYEQYF.

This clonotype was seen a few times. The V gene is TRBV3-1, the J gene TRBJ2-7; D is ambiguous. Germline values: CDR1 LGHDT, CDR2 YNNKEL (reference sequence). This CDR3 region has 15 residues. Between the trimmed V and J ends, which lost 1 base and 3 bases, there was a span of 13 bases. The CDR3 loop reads CASSQVALGVYEQYF. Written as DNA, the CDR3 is TGTGCCAGCAGCCAAGTGGCCCTAGGAGTCTACGAGCAGTACTTC.

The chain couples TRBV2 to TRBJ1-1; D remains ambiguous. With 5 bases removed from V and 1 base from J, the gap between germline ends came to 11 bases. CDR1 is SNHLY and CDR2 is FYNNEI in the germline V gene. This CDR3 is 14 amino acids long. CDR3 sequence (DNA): TGTGCCAGCAGTAGTGGCGGCGCGAACACTGAAGCTTTCTTT. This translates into CASSSGGANTEAFF.

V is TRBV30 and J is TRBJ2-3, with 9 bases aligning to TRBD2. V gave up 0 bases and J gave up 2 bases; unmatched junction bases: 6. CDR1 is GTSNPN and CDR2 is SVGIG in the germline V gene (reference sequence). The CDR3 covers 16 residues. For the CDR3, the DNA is TGTGCCTGGAGTGTATGGGTAGCGGGAGCCACAGATACGCAGTATTTT. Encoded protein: CAWSVWVAGATDTQYF.

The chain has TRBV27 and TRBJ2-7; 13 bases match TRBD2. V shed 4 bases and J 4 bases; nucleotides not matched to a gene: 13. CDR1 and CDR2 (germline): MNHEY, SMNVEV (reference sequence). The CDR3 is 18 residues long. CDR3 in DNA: TGTGCCAGCAGTTCTAGGGACAGGACTAGCGGGAGATCATACGAGCAGTACTTC. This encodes CASSSRDRTSGRSYEQYF.

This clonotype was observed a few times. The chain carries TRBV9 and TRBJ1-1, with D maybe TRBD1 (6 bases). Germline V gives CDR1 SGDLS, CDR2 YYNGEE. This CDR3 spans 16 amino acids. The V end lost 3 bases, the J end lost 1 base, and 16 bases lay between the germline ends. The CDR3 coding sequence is TGTGCCAGCAGCGCCGCTCCGGGACAATCGAACACTGAAGCTTTCTTT. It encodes CASSAAPGQSNTEAFF.

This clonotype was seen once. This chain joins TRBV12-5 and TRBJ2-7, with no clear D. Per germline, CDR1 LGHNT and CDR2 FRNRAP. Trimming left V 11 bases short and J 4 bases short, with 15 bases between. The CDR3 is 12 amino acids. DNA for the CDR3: TGTGCTGCGCGGCAGAGCAATTACGAGCAGTACTTC. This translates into CAARQSNYEQYF. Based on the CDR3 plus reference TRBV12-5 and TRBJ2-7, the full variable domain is DARVTQTPRHKVTEMGQEVTMRCQPILGHNTVFWYRQTMMQGLELLAYFRNRAPLDDSGMPKDRFSAEMPDATLATLKIQPSEPRDSAVYFCAARQSNYEQYFGPGTRLTVT.

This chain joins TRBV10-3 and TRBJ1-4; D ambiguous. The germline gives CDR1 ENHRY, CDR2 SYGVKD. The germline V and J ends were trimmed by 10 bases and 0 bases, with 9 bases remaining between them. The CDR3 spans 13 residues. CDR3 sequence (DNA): TGTGCCACGAAGGGCGCAACTAATGAAAAACTGTTTTTT. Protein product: CATKGATNEKLFF.

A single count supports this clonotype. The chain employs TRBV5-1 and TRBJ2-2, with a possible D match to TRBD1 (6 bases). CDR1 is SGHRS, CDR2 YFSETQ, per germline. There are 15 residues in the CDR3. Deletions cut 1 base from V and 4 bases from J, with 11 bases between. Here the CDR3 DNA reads TGCGCCAGCAGCTTGATTACAGGGACCACCGGGGAGCTGTTTTTT. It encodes CASSLITGTTGELFF. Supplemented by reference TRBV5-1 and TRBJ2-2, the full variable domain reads KAGVTQTPRYLIKTRGQQVTLSCSPISGHRSVSWYQQTPGQGLQFLFEYFSETQRNKGNFPGRFSGRQFSNSRSEMNVSTLELGDSALYLCASSLITGTTGELFFGEGSRLTVL.

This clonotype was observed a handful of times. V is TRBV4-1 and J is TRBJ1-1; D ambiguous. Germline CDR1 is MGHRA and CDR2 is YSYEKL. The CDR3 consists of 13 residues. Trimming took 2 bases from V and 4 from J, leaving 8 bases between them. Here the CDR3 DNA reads TGCGCCAGCAGCCAAAATGATGGCACTGAAGCTTTCTTT. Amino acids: CASSQNDGTEAFF.

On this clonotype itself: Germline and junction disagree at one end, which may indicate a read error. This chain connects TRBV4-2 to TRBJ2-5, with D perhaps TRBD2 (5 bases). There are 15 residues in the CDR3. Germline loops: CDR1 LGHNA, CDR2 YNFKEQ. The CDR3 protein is CASNQVISDQETQYF. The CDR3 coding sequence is TGTGCCAGCAACCAAGTAATTAGCGACCAAGAGACCCAGTACTTC.

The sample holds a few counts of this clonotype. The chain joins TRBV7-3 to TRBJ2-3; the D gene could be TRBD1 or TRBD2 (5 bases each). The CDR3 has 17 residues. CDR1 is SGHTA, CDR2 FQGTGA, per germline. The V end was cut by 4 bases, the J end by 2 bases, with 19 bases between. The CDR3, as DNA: TGTGCCAGCAGCTCTTTAGTGAGGGGAGCGGACACAGATACGCAGTATTTT. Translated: CASSSLVRGADTDTQYF.

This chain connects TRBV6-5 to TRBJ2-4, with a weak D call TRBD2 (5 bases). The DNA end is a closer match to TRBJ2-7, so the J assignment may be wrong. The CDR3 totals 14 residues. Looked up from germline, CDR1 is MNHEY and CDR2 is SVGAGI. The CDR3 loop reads CASRYREGPHEQYF. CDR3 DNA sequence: TGTGCCAGCAGGTACCGGGAAGGTCCCCACGAGCAGTACTTC.

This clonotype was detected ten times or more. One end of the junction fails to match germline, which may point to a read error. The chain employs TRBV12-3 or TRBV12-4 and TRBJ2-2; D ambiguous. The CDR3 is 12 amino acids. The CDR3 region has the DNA TGCGCCAGCAGCTTGGTCACCGGGGAGCTGTTTTTT. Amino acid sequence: CASSLVTGELFF.

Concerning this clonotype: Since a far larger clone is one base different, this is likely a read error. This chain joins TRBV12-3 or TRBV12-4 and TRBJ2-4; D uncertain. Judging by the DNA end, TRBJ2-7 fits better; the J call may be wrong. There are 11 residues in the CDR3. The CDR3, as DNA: TGTACCAGCAGTTTGGGCCTCGAGCAGTACTTC. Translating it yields CTSSLGLEQYF.

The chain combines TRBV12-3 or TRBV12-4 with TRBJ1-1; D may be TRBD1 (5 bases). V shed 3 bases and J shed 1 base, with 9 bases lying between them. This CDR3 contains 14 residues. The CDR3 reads CASSFGGKNTEAFF. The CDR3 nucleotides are TGTGCCAGCAGTTTCGGGGGGAAGAACACTGAAGCTTTCTTT.

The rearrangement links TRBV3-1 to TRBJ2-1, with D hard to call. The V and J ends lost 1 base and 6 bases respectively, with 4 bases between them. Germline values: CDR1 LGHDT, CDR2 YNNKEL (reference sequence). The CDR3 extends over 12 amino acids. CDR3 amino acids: CASSQVANEQFF. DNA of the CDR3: TGTGCCAGCAGCCAAGTAGCCAATGAGCAGTTCTTC.

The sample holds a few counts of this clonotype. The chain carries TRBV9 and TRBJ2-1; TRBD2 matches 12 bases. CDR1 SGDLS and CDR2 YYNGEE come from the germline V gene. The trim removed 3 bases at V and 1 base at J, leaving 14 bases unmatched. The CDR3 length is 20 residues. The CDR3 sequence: CASSARTFSSGGASYNEQFF. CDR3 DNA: TGTGCCAGCAGCGCCCGAACGTTTTCTAGCGGGGGGGCTTCCTACAATGAGCAGTTCTTC.

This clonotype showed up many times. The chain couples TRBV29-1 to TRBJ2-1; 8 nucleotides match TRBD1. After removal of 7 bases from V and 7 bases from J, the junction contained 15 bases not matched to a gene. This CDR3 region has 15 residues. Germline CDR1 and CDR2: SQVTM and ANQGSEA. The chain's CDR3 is CSAADRVLRGNEQFF. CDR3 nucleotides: TGCAGCGCTGCGGACAGGGTCCTTCGGGGGAATGAGCAGTTCTTC.

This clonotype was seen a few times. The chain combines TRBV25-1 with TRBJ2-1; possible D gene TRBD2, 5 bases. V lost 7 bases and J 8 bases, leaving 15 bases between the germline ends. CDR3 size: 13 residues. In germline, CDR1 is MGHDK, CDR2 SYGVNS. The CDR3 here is CASTYLLEDEQFF. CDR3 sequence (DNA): TGTGCCAGCACCTACTTACTAGAGGATGAGCAGTTCTTC.

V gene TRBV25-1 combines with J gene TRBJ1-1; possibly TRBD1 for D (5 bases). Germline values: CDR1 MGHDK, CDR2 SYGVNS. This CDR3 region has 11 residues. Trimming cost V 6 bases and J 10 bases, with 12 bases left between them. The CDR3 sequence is CASSRDGRAFF. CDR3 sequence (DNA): TGTGCCAGCAGCAGGGACGGGCGAGCTTTCTTT.

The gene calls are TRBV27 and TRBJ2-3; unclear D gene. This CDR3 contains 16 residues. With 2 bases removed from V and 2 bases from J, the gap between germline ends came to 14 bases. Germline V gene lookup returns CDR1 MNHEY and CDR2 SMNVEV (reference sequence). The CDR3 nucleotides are TGTGCCAGCAGTTTACGAGGACCTGGGAACACAGATACGCAGTATTTT. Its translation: CASSLRGPGNTDTQYF.

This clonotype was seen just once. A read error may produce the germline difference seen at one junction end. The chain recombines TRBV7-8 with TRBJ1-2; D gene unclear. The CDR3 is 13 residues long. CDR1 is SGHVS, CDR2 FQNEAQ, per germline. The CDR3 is CASSLRINCGYTF. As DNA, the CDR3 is TGTGCCAGCAGCCTAAGAATCAACTGTGGCTACACCTTC.

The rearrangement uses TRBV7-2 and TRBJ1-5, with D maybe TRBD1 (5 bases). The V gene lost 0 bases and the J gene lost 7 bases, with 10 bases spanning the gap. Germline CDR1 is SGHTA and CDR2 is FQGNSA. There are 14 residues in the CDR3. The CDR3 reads CASSLAPGRQPQHF. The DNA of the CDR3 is TGTGCCAGCAGCTTAGCGCCAGGGCGGCAGCCCCAGCATTTT.